This TCR beta chain was captured by sequencing in a study of blood T cell repertoires in COVID-19. The assay was immunoSEQ multiplex PCR, and TCRdb's table has in-frame clones only and misses some. Of around 400,000 clones in the sample, more than 75% were seen once. Sequenced: peripheral blood. The TCR originated in a woman under 40 with COVID-19, enrolled during active disease.

The CDR3, as DNA: TGTGCCAGCAGTGCTAGCGGGAGGGCCGTCCGCGGGGAGCTGTTTTTT. The encoded protein is CASSASGRAVRGELFF. The chain employs TRBV6-4 and TRBJ2-2; 12 nucleotides line up with TRBD2. J lost 7 bases, V lost 4 bases, and 7 bases had no gene match. The germline V gene has CDR1 MRHNA and CDR2 SNTAGT. The CDR3 consists of 16 residues.